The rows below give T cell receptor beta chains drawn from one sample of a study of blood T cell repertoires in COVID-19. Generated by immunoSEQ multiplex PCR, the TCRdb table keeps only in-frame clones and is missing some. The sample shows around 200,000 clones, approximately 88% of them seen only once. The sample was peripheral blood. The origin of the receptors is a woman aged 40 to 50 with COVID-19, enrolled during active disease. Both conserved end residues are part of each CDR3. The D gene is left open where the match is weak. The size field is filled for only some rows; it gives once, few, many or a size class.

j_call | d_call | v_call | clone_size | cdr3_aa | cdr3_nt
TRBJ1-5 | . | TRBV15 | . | CATSRENRATAQPQHF | TGTGCCACCAGCAGAGAGAACAGGGCGACGGCTCAGCCCCAGCATTTT
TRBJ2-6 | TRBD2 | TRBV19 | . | CASSPRGGGLGANVLTF | TGTGCCAGTAGCCCCCGGGGCGGGGGACTAGGGGCCAACGTCCTGACTTTC
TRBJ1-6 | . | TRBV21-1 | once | CASSTSLYGGKTHNSPLHF | TGTGCCAGCAGCACGTCACTATATGGGGGGAAGACTCATAATTCACCCCTCCACTTT
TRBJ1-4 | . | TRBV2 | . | CASSEILGAREEKLFF | TGTGCCAGCAGTGAAATCCTCGGGGCCCGGGAGGAAAAACTGTTTTTT
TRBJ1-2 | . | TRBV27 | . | CASSDGQSLSYTF | TGTGCCAGCAGTGATGGACAGTCTCTCAGCTACACCTTC
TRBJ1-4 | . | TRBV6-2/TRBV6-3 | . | CASSYTRNEKLFF | TGTGCCAGCAGTTACACGAGGAATGAAAAACTGTTTTTT
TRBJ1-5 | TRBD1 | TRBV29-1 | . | CSVQTGIRQPQHF | TGCAGCGTACAGACAGGGATTCGTCAGCCCCAGCATTTT
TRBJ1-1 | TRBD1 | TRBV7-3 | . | CASSLLAGGNTEAFF | TGTGCCAGCAGCTTATTGGCAGGGGGGAACACTGAAGCTTTCTTT
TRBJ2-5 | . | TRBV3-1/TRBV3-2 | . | CASSGQGKETQYF | TGTGCCAGCAGCGGGCAGGGAAAAGAGACCCAGTACTTC
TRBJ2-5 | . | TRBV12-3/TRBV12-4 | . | CASSFIRRETQYF | TGTGCCAGCAGTTTCATAAGGCGGGAGACCCAGTACTTC
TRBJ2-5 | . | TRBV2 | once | CASSEAIGTRVGVQETQYF | TGTGCCAGCAGTGAAGCAATAGGAACCAGGGTAGGAGTCCAAGAGACCCAGTACTTC
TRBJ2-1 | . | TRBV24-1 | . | CATSTSGQINEQFF | .
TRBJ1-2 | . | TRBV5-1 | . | CASSKWEDGYTF | TGCGCCAGCAGTAAATGGGAGGATGGCTACACCTTC
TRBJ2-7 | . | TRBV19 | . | CASHSGYSYEQYF | TGTGCCAGTCACAGCGGTTACTCCTACGAGCAGTACTTC
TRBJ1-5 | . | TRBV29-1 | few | CSVDEGTNQPQHF | TGCAGCGTTGATGAGGGCACGAATCAGCCCCAGCATTTT
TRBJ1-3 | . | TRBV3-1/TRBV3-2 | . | CASSHPQGNTIYF | TGTGCCAGCAGCCACCCACAAGGAAACACCATATATTTT
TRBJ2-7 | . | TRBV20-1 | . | CSASGGREYEQYF | TGCAGTGCTAGTGGGGGCAGGGAATACGAGCAGTACTTC
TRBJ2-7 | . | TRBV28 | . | CASSLTGILLTKPYEQYF | TGTGCCAGCAGTCTCACAGGGATACTCTTGACTAAGCCCTACGAGCAGTACTTC
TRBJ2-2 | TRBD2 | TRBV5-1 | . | CASSFTSGGSTGELFF | TGCGCCAGCAGCTTCACTAGCGGGGGTTCCACCGGGGAGCTGTTTTTT
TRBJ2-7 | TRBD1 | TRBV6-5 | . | CASSYEGASSYEQYF | TGTGCCAGCAGTTACGAGGGGGCTAGCTCCTACGAGCAGTACTTC
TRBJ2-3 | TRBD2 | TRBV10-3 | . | CAIRKAGPLSTDTQYF | TGTGCCATCAGGAAAGCGGGACCCCTAAGCACAGATACGCAGTATTTT
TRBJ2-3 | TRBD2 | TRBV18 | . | CASSPPGLAGDTQYF | TGTGCCAGCTCACCACCGGGACTAGCGGGGGATACGCAGTATTTT
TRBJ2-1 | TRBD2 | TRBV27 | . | CASSALSGRYNEQFF | TGTGCCAGCAGTGCCCTAAGCGGGAGATACAATGAGCAGTTCTTC
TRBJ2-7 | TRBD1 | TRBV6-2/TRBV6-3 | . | CASSSPGTAYEQYF | TGTGCCAGCAGTTCCCCAGGGACAGCCTACGAGCAGTACTTC
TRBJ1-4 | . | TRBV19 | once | CASRRSGVANEKLFF | TGTGCCAGTAGACGATCAGGGGTCGCTAATGAAAAACTGTTTTTT
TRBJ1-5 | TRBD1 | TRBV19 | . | CASSPGTGINQPQHF | TGTGCCAGTAGTCCCGGGACAGGGATCAATCAGCCCCAGCATTTT
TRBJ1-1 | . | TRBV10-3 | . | CAIRQPTENTEAFF | TGTGCCATCAGGCAACCGACAGAGAACACTGAAGCTTTCTTT
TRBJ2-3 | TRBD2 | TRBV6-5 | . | CASRSLAEMADTQYF | TGTGCCAGCAGGAGCCTAGCGGAAATGGCAGATACGCAGTATTTT
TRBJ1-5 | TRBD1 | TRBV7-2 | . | CASSFRGLSNQPQHF | TGTGCCAGCAGCTTTAGGGGGCTTAGCAATCAGCCCCAGCATTTT
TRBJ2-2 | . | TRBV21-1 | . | CASSNPQGVGELFF | TGTGCCAGCAGCAACCCACAGGGGGTCGGGGAGCTGTTTTTT
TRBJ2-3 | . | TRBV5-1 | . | CASSLRPAGSTDTQYF | TGCGCCAGCAGCTTGAGGCCAGCGGGTAGCACAGATACGCAGTATTTT
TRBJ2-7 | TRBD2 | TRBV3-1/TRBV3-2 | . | CASSHPLAGGPGEQYF | TGTGCCAGCAGTCATCCATTAGCGGGAGGGCCGGGTGAGCAGTACTTC
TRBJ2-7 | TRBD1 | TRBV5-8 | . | CASSINTGQAGNEQYF | TGTGCCAGCAGTATCAACACGGGACAGGCCGGGAACGAGCAGTACTTC
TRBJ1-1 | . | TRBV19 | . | CASSIEGVRSNTEAFF | TGTGCCAGTAGTATAGAAGGGGTGAGAAGTAACACTGAAGCTTTCTTT
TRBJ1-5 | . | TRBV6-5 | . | CASRGGEGQPQHF | TGTGCCAGCAGGGGGGGGGAAGGTCAGCCCCAGCATTTT
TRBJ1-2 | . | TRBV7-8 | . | CASSTSRVTANYGYTF | TGTGCCAGCAGCACGAGTCGGGTTACGGCTAACTATGGCTACACCTTC
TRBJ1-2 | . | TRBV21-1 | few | CASSKNHRPPYGYTF | TGTGCCAGCAGCAAAAATCACAGACCCCCCTATGGCTACACCTTC
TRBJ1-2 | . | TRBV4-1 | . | CASSRSRDGGYGYTF | TGCGCCAGCAGCCGCTCGCGGGATGGCGGCTATGGCTACACCTTC
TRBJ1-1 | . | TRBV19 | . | CASITGGNTEAFF | TGTGCCAGTATAACGGGGGGGAACACTGAAGCTTTCTTT
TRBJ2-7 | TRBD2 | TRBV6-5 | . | CASSYQSGGASEQYF | TGTGCCAGCAGTTACCAGAGCGGGGGGGCGTCCGAGCAGTACTTC
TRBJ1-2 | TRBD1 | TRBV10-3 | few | CAISESQGAGNGYTF | TGTGCCATCAGTGAGTCACAGGGGGCGGGAAATGGCTACACCTTC
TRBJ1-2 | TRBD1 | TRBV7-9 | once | CASSPPVRTGVGYTF | TGTGCCAGCAGCCCTCCTGTGAGGACAGGGGTGGGCTACACCTTC
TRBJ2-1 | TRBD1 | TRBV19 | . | CASSSRDRVNEQFF | TGTGCCAGTAGTTCCCGGGACAGGGTAAATGAGCAGTTCTTC
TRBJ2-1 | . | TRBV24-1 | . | CATSDLGDSNNEQFF | TGTGCCACCAGTGATTTGGGGGACTCTAACAATGAGCAGTTCTTC
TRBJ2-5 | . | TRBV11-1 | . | CASSLIRGETQYF | TGTGCCAGCAGCTTAATTCGGGGGGAGACCCAGTACTTC
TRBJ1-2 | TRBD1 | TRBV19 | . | CASRQGAGDYGYTF | TGTGCCAGCAGACAGGGTGCGGGTGACTATGGCTACACCTTC
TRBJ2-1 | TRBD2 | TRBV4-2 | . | CASSQDLSGGFGEQFF | TGTGCCAGCAGCCAAGATTTAAGCGGGGGTTTTGGGGAGCAGTTCTTC
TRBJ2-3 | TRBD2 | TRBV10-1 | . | CASSEGTGLAGASTDTQYF | TGCGCCAGCAGTGAGGGGACCGGACTAGCGGGGGCTAGCACAGATACGCAGTATTTT
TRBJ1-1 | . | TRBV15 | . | CATNGEGGSTEAFF | TGTGCCACCAACGGGGAGGGAGGGAGCACTGAAGCTTTCTTT
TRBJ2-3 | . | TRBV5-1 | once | CASSFEGLTDTQYF | TGCGCCAGCAGCTTTGAGGGCCTCACAGATACGCAGTATTTT
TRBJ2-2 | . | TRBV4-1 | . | CASSYSEDGTGELFF | TGCGCCAGCAGCTATAGCGAAGATGGGACCGGGGAGCTGTTTTTT
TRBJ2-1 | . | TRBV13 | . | CASSLGQRGEQFF | TGTGCCAGCAGCTTAGGCCAGCGCGGTGAGCAGTTCTTC
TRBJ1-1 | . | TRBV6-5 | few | CASSYSRNTEAFF | TGTGCCAGCAGTTACTCGAGGAACACTGAAGCTTTCTTT
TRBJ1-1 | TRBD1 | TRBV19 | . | CASSIVGTVSEAFF | TGTGCCAGTAGTATTGTAGGGACAGTGAGTGAAGCTTTCTTT